Presented here are 19 T cell receptor beta chains from one specimen sequenced in a study of cytomegalovirus exposure and HLA in healthy donors. TCRdb's copy holds only in-frame clones and misses some; the assay was immunoSEQ multiplex PCR. This sample has approximately 41,000 clones, with approximately 92% found just once. Material: PBMCs. The receptors stem from a man aged 18-30 years in good health and CMV-seronegative.

The V call is TRBV19, the J call TRBJ2-5; the match to TRBD2 covers 16 bases. The CDR3 totals 16 residues. The V segment lost 3 bases and the J segment 4 bases; nucleotides outside the gene matches: 2. Germline values: CDR1 LNHDA, CDR2 SQIVND (reference sequence). CDR3 nucleotide sequence: TGTGCCAGTAGTATTGGGACTAGCGGGAGGGGAGAGACCCAGTACTTC. Amino acid sequence: CASSIGTSGRGETQYF.

The chain has TRBV2 and TRBJ2-5; 7 bases align to TRBD2. CDR1 SNHLY and CDR2 FYNNEI come from the germline V gene. The CDR3 length is 17 residues. Trimming took 4 bases from V and 3 from J; bases not matched to a gene: 14. CDR3 in amino acids: CASSAAREGWFEETQYF. The CDR3 DNA reads as TGTGCCAGCAGTGCGGCCAGGGAGGGGTGGTTCGAAGAGACCCAGTACTTC.

V and J are TRBV27 and TRBJ2-7; 7 positions agree with TRBD1. V trimming: 4 bases; J trimming: 4 bases; junction bases outside the gene matches: 1. CDR3 length: 12 amino acids. Per the germline V gene, CDR1 is MNHEY and CDR2 is SMNVEV (reference sequence). The CDR3 DNA is TGTGCCAGCAGTTCAGGGGGATACGAGCAGTACTTC. It yields the protein CASSSGGYEQYF.

J is TRBJ2-5 and V is TRBV13; D might be TRBD1 (7 bases). The germline V and J ends were trimmed by 3 bases and 4 bases, with 15 bases remaining between them. CDR1 and CDR2 from the germline V gene are PRHDT and FYEKMQ (reference sequence). CDR3 length: 15 residues. The CDR3 bases are TGTGCCAGCAGCTTGGGGGGACAGAGGGGAGAGACCCAGTACTTC. Protein: CASSLGGQRGETQYF.

The chain carries TRBV5-1 and TRBJ2-3; the match to TRBD2 covers 11 bases. Germline CDR1 and CDR2: SGHRS and YFSETQ. The ends lost 0 bases at V and 0 bases at J; junction bases unmatched: 6. This CDR3 has 18 amino acids. CDR3 region: CASSLVVAGGPSTDTQYF. The CDR3 nucleotides are TGCGCCAGCAGCTTGGTTGTAGCGGGGGGGCCTAGCACAGATACGCAGTATTTT.

This chain uses TRBV7-9 with TRBJ2-3; 7 bases are shared with TRBD2. Germline loops: CDR1 SEHNR, CDR2 FQNEAQ (reference sequence). After removal of 5 bases from V and 5 bases from J, the junction contained 7 bases not matched to a gene. This CDR3 comprises 14 residues. CDR3 in amino acids: CASSLSGVEDTQYF. DNA for the CDR3: TGTGCCAGCAGCCTGAGCGGGGTGGAAGATACGCAGTATTTT.

This rearrangement joins TRBV7-2 to TRBJ1-3, with D perhaps matching TRBD1 (6 bases). Germline V gives CDR1 SGHTA, CDR2 FQGNSA. V was cut by 5 bases and J by 4 bases, with 9 bases left in between. CDR3 length: 13 residues. In DNA form, the CDR3 reads TGTGCCAGCAGCCGGACAGCCGGAAACACCATATATTTT. It specifies CASSRTAGNTIYF. The variable domain in full, with the rest retrieved from reference TRBV7-2 and TRBJ1-3, is GAGVSQSPSNKVTEKGKDVELRCDPISGHTALYWYRQSLGQGLEFLIYFQGNSAPDKSGLPSDRFSAERTGGSVSTLTIQRTQQEDSAVYLCASSRTAGNTIYFGEGSWLTVV.

This clone showed up just once. Written as DNA, the CDR3 is TGTGCCATAGGAGCGGGAGGAAATACAGATACGCAGTATTTT. The encoded protein is CAIGAGGNTDTQYF. The V and J genes are TRBV10-3 and TRBJ2-3, with TRBD2 identical over 9 bases. Germline lookup yields CDR1 ENHRY and CDR2 SYGVKD. The V gene end was trimmed by 9 bases and the J gene end by 3 bases; junction bases not matched to a gene: 7. The length of the CDR3 is 14 residues.

The genes are TRBV9 and TRBJ1-1; TRBD1 is a possible D gene (5 bases). Germline V gene data show CDR1 as SGDLS and CDR2 as YYNGEE. CDR3 length equals 13 residues. The V end was cut by 3 bases, the J end by 1 base, with 7 bases between. In DNA form, the CDR3 reads TGTGCCAGCAGCGCTACAGGGAACACTGAAGCTTTCTTT. Translation: CASSATGNTEAFF. The complete variable domain, with remaining parts taken from reference TRBV9 and TRBJ1-1, reads DSGVTQTPKHLITATGQRVTLRCSPRSGDLSVYWYQQSLDQGLQFLIQYYNGEERAKGNILERFSAQQFPDLHSELNLSSLELGDSALYFCASSATGNTEAFFGQGTRLTVV.

The CDR3 here is CASSLGGASSYEQYF. CDR3 coding DNA: TGTGCCAGCAGTTTAGGGGGGGCCTCCTCCTACGAGCAGTACTTC. The chain joins TRBV28 to TRBJ2-7; D perhaps matches TRBD2 (7 bases). Germline assignment: CDR1 MDHEN and CDR2 SYDVKM. The CDR3 loop spans 15 amino acids. Between the trimmed V and J ends, which lost 2 bases and 0 bases, there was a span of 11 bases. Looking up the rest from reference TRBV28 and TRBJ2-7 gives the full variable domain: DVKVTQSSRYLVKRTGEKVFLECVQDMDHENMFWYRQDPGLGLRLIYFSYDVKMKEKGDIPEGYSVSREKKERFSLILESASTNQTSMYLCASSLGGASSYEQYFGPGTRLTVT.

This chain links TRBV6-5 with TRBJ2-1, with a possible D match to TRBD2 (5 bases). Germline V lookup: CDR1 MNHEY, CDR2 SVGAGI. This CDR3 region has 14 residues. Trimming stripped 7 bases from V and 7 bases from J, with 17 bases between. CDR3 DNA sequence: TGTGCCAGCAAACCGGGGTGGACGGGTAATGAGCAGTTCTTC. This sequence encodes CASKPGWTGNEQFF.

The chain employs TRBV2 and TRBJ1-2, with D hard to call. Trimming removed 11 bases from V and 1 base from J, with 17 bases in between. This CDR3 is built from 14 residues. Germline V gives CDR1 SNHLY, CDR2 FYNNEI. The DNA for the CDR3 is TGTGCCCGGAGGCGCAGGTCAGTTAACTATGGCTACACCTTC. Encoded protein: CARRRRSVNYGYTF. The entire variable domain, with the rest obtained from reference TRBV2 and TRBJ1-2, is as follows: EPEVTQTPSHQVTQMGQEVILRCVPISNHLYFYWYRQILGQKVEFLVSFYNNEISEKSEIFDDQFSVERPDGSNFTLKIRSTKLEDSAMYFCARRRRSVNYGYTFGSGTRLTVV.

The rearrangement uses TRBV28 and TRBJ2-1, with D tentatively TRBD1 (9 bases). Trimming stripped 5 bases from V and 8 bases from J, with 19 bases between. This CDR3 is built from 15 residues. Looked up from germline, CDR1 is MDHEN and CDR2 is SYDVKM. CDR3 bases: TGTGCCAGCAGTCCGGGGGGGACAGGGATAGATGAGCAGTTCTTC. Protein product: CASSPGGTGIDEQFF.

The chain couples TRBV5-1 to TRBJ2-7, with 10 bases matching TRBD2. V gave up 1 base and J gave up 6 bases; unmatched junction bases: 10. Germline loops: CDR1 SGHRS, CDR2 YFSETQ. This CDR3 is built from 16 residues. CDR3 nucleotides: TGCGCCAGCAGCTTGCTGGCTAGCGGGAGAGTTTCCGAGCAGTACTTC. Its protein product is CASSLLASGRVSEQYF.

This clone appeared once. This chain links TRBV28 with TRBJ2-7, with unresolved D. The CDR3 contains 14 residues. Trimming took 4 bases from V and 0 from J, leaving 10 bases between them. Germline lookup yields CDR1 MDHEN and CDR2 SYDVKM. The CDR3 spells CASSSRVLSYEQYF. The DNA for the CDR3 is TGTGCCAGCAGTTCTCGGGTCCTCTCCTACGAGCAGTACTTC.

This chain uses TRBV28 with TRBJ1-5; no clear D. The CDR3 covers 14 residues. Germline V gene sequence: CDR1 MDHEN, CDR2 SYDVKM. Trimming took off 4 bases at V and 5 bases at J, with 12 bases between the two ends. CDR3 residues: CASSSGRDDQPQHF. The CDR3 coding sequence is TGTGCCAGCAGTTCCGGGAGGGATGATCAGCCCCAGCATTTT.

This clone is a singleton in its sample. V usage is TRBV4-1 and J usage is TRBJ2-7; perhaps TRBD1 as D (6 bases). Germline V gives CDR1 MGHRA, CDR2 YSYEKL. The CDR3 consists of 15 residues. V gave up 5 bases and J gave up 0 bases, with 14 bases separating them. DNA for the CDR3: TGCGCCAGCAGCTACAGGGAGAGGGCCTCCTACGAGCAGTACTTC. This codes for CASSYRERASYEQYF.

This clone was seen a single time. This chain uses TRBV11-2 with TRBJ2-3; 10 nucleotides agree with TRBD1. This CDR3 contains 17 residues. V trimming: 1 base; J trimming: 2 bases; junction bases outside the gene matches: 6. The germline CDR1 and CDR2 sequences are SGHAT and FQNNGV. As DNA, the CDR3 is TGTGCCAGCAGCTTAGGGGACAGGGGAAAGTCCACAGATACGCAGTATTTT. This translates into CASSLGDRGKSTDTQYF.

The chain recombines TRBV6-6 with TRBJ2-5, with TRBD2 matching 14 bases. Germline loops: CDR1 MNHNY, CDR2 SVGAGI (reference sequence). V dropped 2 bases and J dropped 5; count of bases not matched to a gene: 4. The CDR3 is made up of 16 amino acids. In nucleotides, the CDR3 is TGTGCCAGCAGTTACGAGCGGACTAGCGGGAGGGAGACCCAGTACTTC. This encodes CASSYERTSGRETQYF.